The T cell receptor beta chain under discussion was sequenced for a study of blood T cell repertoires in COVID-19. Study-level background: There were acute and convalescent COVID-19 samples, and they came from the United States, Italy and Spain. Sources were T cells, B-cell-depleted T cells, or PBMCs; the material itself was cDNA or gDNA.

The data were produced by immunoSEQ multiplex PCR, yet TCRdb's version contains in-frame clones alone and is incomplete. The sample has about 130,000 clones, 70% to 85% seen once. This CDR3 comprises 13 residues. Looked up from germline, CDR1 is WSHSY and CDR2 is SAAADI. The V segment lost 7 bases and the J segment 6 bases; nucleotides outside the gene matches: 4. The TCR sequence derives from a woman aged 55-75 years with acute or convalescent COVID-19. Sequenced sample: peripheral blood. This rearrangement joins TRBV10-2 to TRBJ2-3, with 10 nucleotides matching TRBD2. The CDR3 DNA is TGCGCCAGCAAGCGGGGGGGCCCCGATACGCAGTATTTT. It is translated as CASKRGGPDTQYF.